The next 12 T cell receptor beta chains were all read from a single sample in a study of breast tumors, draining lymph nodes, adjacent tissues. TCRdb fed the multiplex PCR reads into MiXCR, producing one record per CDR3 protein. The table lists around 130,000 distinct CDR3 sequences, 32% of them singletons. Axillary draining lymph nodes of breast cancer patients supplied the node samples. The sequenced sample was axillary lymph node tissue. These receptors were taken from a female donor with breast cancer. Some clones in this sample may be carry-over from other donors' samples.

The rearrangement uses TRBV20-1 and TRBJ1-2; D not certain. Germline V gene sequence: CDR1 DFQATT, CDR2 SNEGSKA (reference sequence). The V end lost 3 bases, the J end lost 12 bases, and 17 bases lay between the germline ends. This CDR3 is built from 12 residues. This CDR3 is CSASWARDLHTF. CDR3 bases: TGCAGTGCTAGCTGGGCACGAGATCTCCACACCTTC.

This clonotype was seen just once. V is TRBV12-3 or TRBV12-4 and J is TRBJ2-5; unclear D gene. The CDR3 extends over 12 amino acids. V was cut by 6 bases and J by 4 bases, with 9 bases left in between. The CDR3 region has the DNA TGTGCCAGCAGAGGCGAAAGAGAGACCCAGTACTTC. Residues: CASRGERETQYF.

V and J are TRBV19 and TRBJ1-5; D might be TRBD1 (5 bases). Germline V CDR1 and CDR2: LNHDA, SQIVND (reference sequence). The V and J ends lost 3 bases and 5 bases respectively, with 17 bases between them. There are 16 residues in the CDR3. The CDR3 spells CASSIISGGRDQPQHF. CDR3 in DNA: TGTGCCAGTAGTATTATTAGCGGGGGAAGGGATCAGCCCCAGCATTTT.

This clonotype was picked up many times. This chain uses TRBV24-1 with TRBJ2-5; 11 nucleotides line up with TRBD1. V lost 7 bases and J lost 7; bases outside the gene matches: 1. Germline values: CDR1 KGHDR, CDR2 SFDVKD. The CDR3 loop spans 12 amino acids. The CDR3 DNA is TGTGCCACCAGGGGGACAGGGGGGACCCAGTACTTC. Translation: CATRGTGGTQYF.

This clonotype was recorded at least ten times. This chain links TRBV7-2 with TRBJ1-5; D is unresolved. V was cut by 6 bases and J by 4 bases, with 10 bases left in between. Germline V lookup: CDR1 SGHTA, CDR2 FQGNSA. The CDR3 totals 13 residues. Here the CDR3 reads CASSPSRNQPQHF. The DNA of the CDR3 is TGTGCCAGCAGTCCCAGTCGGAATCAGCCCCAGCATTTT.

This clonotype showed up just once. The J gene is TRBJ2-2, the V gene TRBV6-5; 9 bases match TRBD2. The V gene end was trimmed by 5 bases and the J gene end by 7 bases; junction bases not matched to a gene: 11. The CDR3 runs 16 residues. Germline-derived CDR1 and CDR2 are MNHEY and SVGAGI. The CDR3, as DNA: TGTGCCAGCAGTCACCTGCGCGGGGGGGCGGACGGGGAGCTGTTTTTT. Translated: CASSHLRGGADGELFF.

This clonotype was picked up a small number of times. CDR3 amino acids: CASSVAGGQANTEAFF. The CDR3 DNA is TGTGCCAGCAGCGTAGCTGGTGGTCAGGCGAACACTGAAGCTTTCTTT. V is TRBV9 and J is TRBJ1-1; no clear D gene. V was trimmed by 0 bases and J by 1 base, leaving 13 bases between them. The germline gives CDR1 SGDLS, CDR2 YYNGEE. CDR3 length equals 16 residues.

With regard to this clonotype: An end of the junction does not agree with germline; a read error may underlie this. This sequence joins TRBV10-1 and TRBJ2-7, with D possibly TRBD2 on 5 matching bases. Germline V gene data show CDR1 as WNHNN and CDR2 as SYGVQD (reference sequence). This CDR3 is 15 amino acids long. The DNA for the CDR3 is TGCGCCAGCAGTGTGGGAGACGCGAACACCGGGGAGCTGTACTTC. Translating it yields CASSVGDANTGELYF.

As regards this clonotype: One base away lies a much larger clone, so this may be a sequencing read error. The CDR3 here is CASSRGTGQGNEQSF. The CDR3 DNA follows: TGTGCCAGCAGCCGAGGGACAGGGCAAGGCAATGAGCAGTCCTTC. The chain is built from TRBV16 and TRBJ2-1; 9 bases map to TRBD1. The CDR3 covers 15 residues. In germline, CDR1 is KGHSY, CDR2 FQNENV. The full variable domain, its missing parts supplied by reference TRBV16 and TRBJ2-1, is GEEVAQTPKHLVRGEGQKAKLYCAPIKGHSYVFWYQQVLKNEFKFLISFQNENVFDETGMPKERFSAKCLPNSPCSLEIQATKLEDSAVYFCASSRGTGQGNEQSFGPGTRLTVL.

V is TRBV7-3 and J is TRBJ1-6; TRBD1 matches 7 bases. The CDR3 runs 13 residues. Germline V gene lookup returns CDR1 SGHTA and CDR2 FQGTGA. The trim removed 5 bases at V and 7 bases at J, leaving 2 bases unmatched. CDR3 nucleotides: TGTGCCAGCAGCGGGGGACAGAATTCACCCCTCCACTTT. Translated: CASSGGQNSPLHF. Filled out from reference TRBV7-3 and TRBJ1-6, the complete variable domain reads GAGVSQTPSNKVTEKGKYVELRCDPISGHTALYWYRQSLGQGPEFLIYFQGTGAADDSGLPNDRFFAVRPEGSVSTLKIQRTERGDSAVYLCASSGGQNSPLHFGNGTRLTVT.

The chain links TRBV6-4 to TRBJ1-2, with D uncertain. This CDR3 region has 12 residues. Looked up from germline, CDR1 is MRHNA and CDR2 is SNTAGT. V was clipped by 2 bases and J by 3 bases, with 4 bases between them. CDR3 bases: TGTGCCAGCAGTGACACCGACTATGGCTACACCTTC. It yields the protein CASSDTDYGYTF.

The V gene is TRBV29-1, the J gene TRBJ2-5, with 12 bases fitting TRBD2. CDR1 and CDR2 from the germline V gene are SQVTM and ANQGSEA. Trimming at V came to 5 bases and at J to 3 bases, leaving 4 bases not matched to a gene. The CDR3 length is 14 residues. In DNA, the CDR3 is TGCAGCGTTAACGGACTAGCGGGGAAAGAGACCCAGTACTTC. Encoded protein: CSVNGLAGKETQYF. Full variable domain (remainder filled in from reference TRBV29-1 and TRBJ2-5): SAVISQKPSRDICQRGTSLTIQCQVDSQVTMMFWYRQQPGQSLTLIATANQGSEATYESGFVIDKFPISRPNLTFSTLTVSNMSPEDSSIYLCSVNGLAGKETQYFGPGTRLLVL.